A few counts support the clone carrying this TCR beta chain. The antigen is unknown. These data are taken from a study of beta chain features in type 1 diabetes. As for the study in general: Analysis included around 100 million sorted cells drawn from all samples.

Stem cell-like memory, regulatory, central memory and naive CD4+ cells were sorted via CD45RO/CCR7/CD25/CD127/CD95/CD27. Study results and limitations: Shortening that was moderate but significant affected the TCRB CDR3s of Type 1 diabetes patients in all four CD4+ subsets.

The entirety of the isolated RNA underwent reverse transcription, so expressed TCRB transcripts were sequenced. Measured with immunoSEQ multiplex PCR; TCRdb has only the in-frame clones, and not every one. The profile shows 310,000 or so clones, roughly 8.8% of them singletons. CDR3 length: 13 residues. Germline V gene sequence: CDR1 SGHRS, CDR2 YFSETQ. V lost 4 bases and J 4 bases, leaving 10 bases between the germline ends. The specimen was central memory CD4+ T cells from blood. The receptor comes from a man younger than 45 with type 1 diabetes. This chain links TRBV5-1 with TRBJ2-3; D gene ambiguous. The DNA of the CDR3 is TGCGCCAGCAGCGCCGGAAATGCAGATACGCAGTATTTT. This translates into CASSAGNADTQYF.